The clone carrying this T cell receptor beta chain occurred a few times. Antigen unknown. These data belong to a study of response to subunit inactivated influenza vaccine. Overall study results and limits: Authors proposed each seasonal influenza vaccination draws in few new T cells.

TCRdb passed the RT-PCR reads through MiXCR, listing each CDR3 protein once. This repertoire shows 860,000 or so distinct CDR3 sequences, roughly 20% found once; its top ten account for roughly a tenth. V lost 4 bases, J lost 0 bases, and 6 bases stayed unmatched. Germline V gene data show CDR1 as KGHSH and CDR2 as LQKENI. This CDR3 contains 16 residues. This clonotype originated in a middle-aged man who received an inactivated influenza vaccine. Specimen: PBMCs from blood, collected 5 days after vaccination. The chain uses TRBV18 and TRBJ2-7; 10 nucleotides agree with TRBD1. CDR3 sequence reads: CASSLPGQGPSYEQYF. The DNA of the CDR3 is TGTGCCAGCTCACTACCGGGACAGGGGCCCTCCTACGAGCAGTACTTC.